The rows below give T cell receptor beta chains drawn from one sample of a study of Ad26.COV2.S vaccination and SARS-CoV-2 variants. This table comes from immunoSEQ multiplex PCR, and its TCRdb copy is limited to in-frame clones, with some not included. The sample records about 680,000 clones, 89% being singletons. The specimen was peripheral blood, collected in a trial of Ad26.COV2.S vaccine versus placebo. The source is a person between 18 and 65 years old who received the Ad26.COV2.S COVID-19 vaccine or a placebo. The CDR3 runs from the conserved cysteine through the conserved F or W. D genes are given only for firm matches. The size entry is marked missing in some rows and otherwise reads once, few, many or a size class.

D gene	clone size	V gene	J gene	CDR3 protein	CDR3 DNA
.	.	TRBV6-5	TRBJ1-5	CASRVEYQPQHF	TGTGCCAGCAGGGTCGAATATCAGCCCCAGCATTTT
.	.	TRBV6-5	TRBJ1-6	CASSYVRNSPLHF	TGTGCCAGCAGTTACGTGCGTAATTCACCCCTCCACTTT
.	.	TRBV6-2/TRBV6-3	TRBJ2-1	CASSYSSGFNEQFF	TGTGCCAGCAGTTACTCGAGTGGGTTTAATGAGCAGTTCTTC
TRBD1	.	TRBV14	TRBJ1-6	CASRQGQGDNSPLHF	TGTGCCAGCAGACAGGGACAGGGGGACAATTCACCCCTCCACTTT
TRBD1	.	TRBV6-1	TRBJ1-5	CASSEILTGGHNQPQHF	TGTGCCAGCAGTGAGATATTGACAGGGGGGCACAATCAGCCCCAGCATTTT
.	.	TRBV5-8	TRBJ2-7	CASSFQGSYEQYF	TGTGCCAGCAGCTTTCAGGGTTCCTACGAGCAGTACTTC
TRBD1	.	TRBV25-1	TRBJ1-4	CASSVDWTGKVF	TGTGCCAGCAGTGTCGACTGGACAGGGAAGGTTTTT
TRBD1	.	TRBV7-9	TRBJ1-5	CASSTGQGSNQPQHF	TGTGCCAGCAGCACCGGACAGGGTAGCAATCAGCCCCAGCATTTT
.	.	TRBV9	TRBJ2-3	CASSGGLLGTDTQYF	TGTGCCAGCAGCGGAGGGCTTTTAGGGACAGATACGCAGTATTTT
.	.	TRBV19	TRBJ2-7	CASSAWTPGGYEQYF	TGTGCCAGTAGTGCCTGGACACCGGGTGGCTACGAGCAGTACTTC
.	.	TRBV7-2	TRBJ2-2	CASRGLANTGELFF	TGTGCCAGCAGGGGCCTCGCGAACACCGGGGAGCTGTTTTTT
TRBD1	.	TRBV29-1	TRBJ2-7	CSVQDRATYEQYF	TGCAGCGTCCAAGACAGGGCAACCTACGAGCAGTACTTC
TRBD1	.	TRBV19	TRBJ2-1	CASSRDRGNNEQFF	TGTGCCAGTAGTAGGGACAGGGGTAACAATGAGCAGTTCTTC
TRBD1	.	TRBV4-1	TRBJ2-7	CASSQGDRGRIEQYF	TGCGCCAGCAGCCAAGGAGACAGGGGGCGCATCGAGCAGTACTTC
.	.	TRBV7-3	TRBJ1-3	CASSAPNTIYF	TGTGCCAGCAGCGCCCCGAACACCATATATTTT
TRBD1	.	TRBV30	TRBJ2-7	CAWRGVDRVSYEQYF	TGTGCCTGGAGGGGGGTGGACAGGGTCTCCTACGAGCAGTACTTC
.	.	TRBV5-3	TRBJ2-5	CAFQETQYF	TGTGCCTTCCAAGAGACCCAGTACTTC
.	.	TRBV30	TRBJ1-2	CAWSVLRNYGYTF	TGTGCCTGGAGTGTTCTGAGGAACTATGGCTACACCTTC
TRBD1	.	TRBV19	TRBJ1-5	CASMGRTGEGQPQHF	TGTGCCAGTATGGGGCGGACAGGGGAGGGTCAGCCCCAGCATTTT
.	.	TRBV24-1	TRBJ2-2	CATRSGSYTGELFF	TGTGCCACCAGATCGGGGTCTTACACCGGGGAGCTGTTTTTT
.	.	TRBV2	TRBJ2-1	CASGGWGEGEQFF	TGTGCCAGCGGAGGTTGGGGGGAAGGTGAGCAGTTCTTC
.	.	TRBV29-1	TRBJ1-1	CSVVGVGMNTEAFF	TGCAGCGTTGTCGGGGTCGGAATGAACACTGAAGCTTTCTTT
.	few	TRBV3-1/TRBV3-2	TRBJ2-7	CASSQGGIPYEQYF	TGTGCCAGCAGCCAAGGCGGGATTCCCTACGAGCAGTACTTC
.	.	TRBV10-1	TRBJ1-1	CASGDYGGTEAFF	TGCGCCAGCGGGGACTACGGCGGCACTGAAGCTTTCTTT
.	.	TRBV30	TRBJ1-2	CAWRIQGTAGNYGYTF	TGTGCCTGGAGAATTCAGGGGACGGCCGGCAACTATGGCTACACCTTC
.	.	TRBV3-1/TRBV3-2	TRBJ2-5	CASSHYRDQETQYF	TGTGCCAGCAGCCACTATCGGGACCAAGAGACCCAGTACTTC
.	.	TRBV5-5	TRBJ1-5	CASSSEASSLGPQHF	TGTGCCAGCAGCTCGGAGGCCAGCTCTTTGGGGCCCCAGCATTTT
.	.	TRBV3-1/TRBV3-2	TRBJ1-2	CASSQVRANYGYTF	TGTGCCAGCAGCCAAGTCAGGGCGAACTATGGCTACACCTTC